The 29 T cell receptor beta chains below come from one sample, sequenced in a study of blood T cell repertoires in COVID-19. Using immunoSEQ multiplex PCR, the repertoire was profiled, and TCRdb retains in-frame clones only, with some absent. The sample lists about 240,000 clones; around nine tenths were seen once. The sample taken for sequencing was peripheral blood. The receptors shown here come from a woman in her seventies with active or convalescent COVID-19.

The rearrangement joins TRBV2 to TRBJ1-1; D may be TRBD1 (5 bases). Germline loops: CDR1 SNHLY, CDR2 FYNNEI. The CDR3 runs 13 residues. V dropped 7 bases and J dropped 4 bases, with 13 bases sitting between them. The CDR3 protein is CASTPGRGTEAFF. In DNA form, the CDR3 reads TGTGCCAGCACCCCGGGGAGGGGCACTGAAGCTTTCTTT.

V is TRBV4-3 and J is TRBJ1-4; weak D call: TRBD1 (6 bases). Between the trimmed V and J ends, which lost 0 bases and 8 bases, there was a span of 16 bases. CDR1 is LGHNA and CDR2 is YSLEER in the germline V gene. The CDR3 runs to 16 residues. In DNA form, the CDR3 reads TGCGCCAGCAGCCAAGATCCGTTGGGGGCAGTGGAAAAACTGTTTTTT. It codes for CASSQDPLGAVEKLFF.

This chain uses TRBV29-1 with TRBJ2-3; D unresolved. CDR1 and CDR2 (germline): SQVTM, ANQGSEA. Trimming removed 4 bases from V and 0 bases from J, with 11 bases in between. This CDR3 spans 14 amino acids. DNA of the CDR3: TGCAGCGTTGTAGTCCACGCTAGCACAGATACGCAGTATTTT. Translation gives CSVVVHASTDTQYF.

This chain connects TRBV15 to TRBJ2-3; TRBD1 aligns across 11 bases. Germline V gives CDR1 LNHNV, CDR2 YYDKDF (reference sequence). The V and J ends lost 5 bases and 3 bases, in that order; junction bases with no gene match: 4. This CDR3 is built from 15 residues. The CDR3 DNA reads as TGTGCCACCAGCCAGGGACAGGGGGTTACAGATACGCAGTATTTT. It codes for CATSQGQGVTDTQYF.

Only one count was recorded for this clone. The CDR3 sequence: CASSQWAGGGVGGQPQHF. CDR3 coding DNA: TGTGCCAGCAGCCAATGGGCAGGGGGCGGAGTTGGGGGTCAGCCCCAGCATTTT. The V and J genes are TRBV5-5 and TRBJ1-5; TRBD1 matches at 8 bases. Germline CDR1 and CDR2: SGHKS and YYEKEE (reference sequence). The CDR3 covers 18 residues. V was pared by 4 bases and J by 6 bases, with 18 bases of the junction left unmatched.

By share, this clone ranks as hyperexpanded (1% or more). V is TRBV18 and J is TRBJ2-2, with 10 bases aligning to TRBD1. The CDR3 consists of 17 residues. J gave up 1 base and V 4 bases, and 6 bases lay outside the gene matches. Germline values: CDR1 KGHSH, CDR2 LQKENI. The CDR3 bases are TGTGCCAGCTCACTAGAGACAGGGGGCGAGAACACCGGGGAGCTGTTTTTT. Translated: CASSLETGGENTGELFF. The full variable domain, its missing parts supplied by reference TRBV18 and TRBJ2-2, is NAGVMQNPRHLVRRRGQEARLRCSPMKGHSHVYWYRQLPEEGLKFMVYLQKENIIDESGMPKERFSAEFPKEGPSILRIQQVVRGDSAAYFCASSLETGGENTGELFFGEGSRLTVL.

The V and J genes are TRBV4-3 and TRBJ2-1, with 7 bases that match TRBD2. CDR3 size: 15 residues. The V segment lost 0 bases and the J segment 3 bases; nucleotides outside the gene matches: 2. The germline V gene encodes CDR1 LGHNA and CDR2 YSLEER. In nucleotides, the CDR3 is TGCGCCAGCAGCCAAGATCCTAGCGGCTACAATGAGCAGTTCTTC. Its translation is CASSQDPSGYNEQFF.

This sequence joins TRBV5-1 and TRBJ2-3; TRBD2 might be the D (5 bases). V was shortened by 7 bases and J by 1 base, with 13 bases between the two germline ends. The CDR3 runs to 14 residues. Per the germline V gene, CDR1 is SGHRS and CDR2 is YFSETQ. This CDR3 is CASLLASGTDTQYF. In DNA, the CDR3 is TGCGCCAGCTTGCTAGCTTCAGGCACAGATACGCAGTATTTT.

The V and J genes are TRBV7-9 and TRBJ1-5; D gene ambiguous. CDR3 length: 13 residues. Germline CDR1 and CDR2: SEHNR and FQNEAQ (reference sequence). Between the trimmed V and J ends, which lost 5 bases and 6 bases, there was a span of 11 bases. This CDR3 reads CASSPVGSQPQHF. In DNA form, the CDR3 reads TGTGCCAGCAGCCCTGTAGGGAGTCAGCCCCAGCATTTT.

The chain is built from TRBV19 and TRBJ2-2; 7 bases line up with TRBD1. The germline V gene has CDR1 LNHDA and CDR2 SQIVND (reference sequence). The CDR3 has 16 residues. The V segment lost 1 base and the J segment 3 bases; nucleotides outside the gene matches: 5. The CDR3 loop reads CASSIGQGGDTGELFF. For the CDR3, the DNA is TGTGCCAGTAGTATAGGACAGGGCGGAGACACCGGGGAGCTGTTTTTT.

The rearrangement uses TRBV5-6 and TRBJ2-7, with D perhaps TRBD1 (6 bases). The V gene lost 5 bases and the J gene lost 5 bases, with 17 bases spanning the gap. Germline assignment: CDR1 SGHDT and CDR2 YYEEEE. CDR3 length: 14 amino acids. This CDR3 reads CASRSLGPGDEQYF. As DNA, the CDR3 is TGTGCCAGCAGGTCTCTCGGCCCAGGGGACGAGCAGTACTTC.

The V gene is TRBV10-3, the J gene TRBJ1-1; tentatively, D is TRBD1 (6 bases). CDR1 ENHRY and CDR2 SYGVKD come from the germline V gene. CDR3 size: 13 residues. V was cut by 1 base and J by 13 bases, with 16 bases left in between. In DNA, the CDR3 is TGTGCCATCAGTGAGTTGGGGGAACGAGGGGGTTTCTTT. This sequence encodes CAISELGERGGFF.

The chain links TRBV15 to TRBJ2-7, with a weak D call TRBD1 (5 bases). Germline-derived CDR1 and CDR2 are LNHNV and YYDKDF (reference sequence). The CDR3 is 17 amino acids. The ends were cut back, 0 bases at V and 2 bases at J, with 17 bases in the middle. CDR3 in DNA: TGTGCCACCAGCAGAGATACCTTGGGGCTAAGTGCCTACGAGCAGTACTTC. This gives the protein CATSRDTLGLSAYEQYF.

The rearrangement uses TRBV7-9 and TRBJ1-6; TRBD1 is a possible D gene (5 bases). Germline lookup yields CDR1 SEHNR and CDR2 FQNEAQ (reference sequence). Trimming stripped 1 base from V and 5 bases from J, with 12 bases between. The CDR3 runs to 16 residues. The chain's CDR3 is CASSLGLTADNSPLHF. The CDR3 bases are TGTGCCAGCAGCTTAGGTCTGACAGCTGATAATTCACCCCTCCACTTT.

Concerning this clone itself: The junction departs from germline at one end; a sequencing error may be responsible. The gene calls are TRBV6-2 or TRBV6-3 and TRBJ1-1; D remains unclear. This CDR3 is built from 18 residues. Germline CDR1 reads MNHEY; CDR2 reads SVGEGT. CDR3 loop: CASRYSYLSEAANTEAFF. The CDR3 coding sequence is TGTGCCAGCAGATACTCGTATTTATCCGAGGCCGCGAACACTGAAGCTTTCTTT.

CDR3 in amino acids: CASSLEFGGEKLFF. CDR3 in DNA: TGTGCCAGCAGCTTGGAGTTCGGGGGGGAAAAACTGTTTTTT. The chain links TRBV11-2 to TRBJ1-4, with D maybe TRBD1 (5 bases). The CDR3 runs to 14 residues. The ends were cut back, 3 bases at V and 8 bases at J, with 13 bases in the middle. CDR1 and CDR2 (germline): SGHAT, FQNNGV.

V usage is TRBV7-6 and J usage is TRBJ2-2; the D is unclear. The V end lost 0 bases, the J end lost 2 bases, and 13 bases lay between the germline ends. Germline CDR1 and CDR2: SGHVS and FNYEAQ. The CDR3 runs 17 residues. The CDR3 reads CASSLALLRGNTGELFF. DNA for the CDR3: TGTGCCAGCAGCTTAGCCCTTCTTAGAGGAAACACCGGGGAGCTGTTTTTT.

V usage is TRBV5-1 and J usage is TRBJ1-5, with TRBD1 matching 10 bases. J gave up 4 bases and V 3 bases, and 4 bases lay outside the gene matches. The CDR3 length is 15 residues. From germline, CDR1 is SGHRS and CDR2 YFSETQ. CDR3 loop: CASSYGTGDNQPQHF. The CDR3 DNA reads as TGCGCCAGCAGCTATGGGACAGGGGATAATCAGCCCCAGCATTTT.

The chain joins TRBV19 to TRBJ2-7; TRBD1 might be the D (6 bases). The V and J ends lost 4 bases and 0 bases respectively, with 10 bases between them. Germline values: CDR1 LNHDA, CDR2 SQIVND (reference sequence). This CDR3 spans 14 amino acids. The chain's CDR3 is CASSRTDSSYEQYF. Here the CDR3 DNA reads TGTGCCAGTAGTAGGACAGATTCCTCCTACGAGCAGTACTTC.

The chain couples TRBV7-9 to TRBJ1-2; D gene ambiguous. CDR3 length: 14 residues. The V gene's germline CDR1 is SEHNR and CDR2 FQNEAQ (reference sequence). Deletions cut 7 bases from V and 1 base from J, with 13 bases between. In DNA, the CDR3 is TGTGCCAGCATCAACACTTTCCTTAACTATGGCTACACCTTC. As protein: CASINTFLNYGYTF.

The chain carries TRBV19 and TRBJ1-5, with 9 nucleotides matching TRBD1. Germline V gene lookup returns CDR1 LNHDA and CDR2 SQIVND (reference sequence). CDR3 length: 15 amino acids. J was trimmed by 6 bases and V by 6 bases; bases with no gene match: 9. The CDR3 here is CASRPNRGRGQPQHF. The CDR3, as DNA: TGTGCCAGTAGGCCCAACAGGGGGCGAGGTCAGCCCCAGCATTTT.

The J gene is TRBJ2-5, the V gene TRBV6-5; 8 bases align to TRBD2. V was pared by 0 bases and J by 4 bases, with 4 bases of the junction left unmatched. The germline V gene encodes CDR1 MNHEY and CDR2 SVGAGI. The CDR3 contains 15 residues. This CDR3 is CASSYSRGGRETQYF. DNA for the CDR3: TGTGCCAGCAGTTACTCCCGGGGGGGCCGAGAGACCCAGTACTTC.

The chain is built from TRBV9 and TRBJ1-3; tentatively, D is TRBD1 (6 bases). CDR1 is SGDLS, CDR2 YYNGEE, per germline. The CDR3 length is 19 residues. Deletions cut 3 bases from V and 1 base from J, with 23 bases between. CDR3 protein: CASSALPQGPGQSGNTIYF. The CDR3 coding sequence is TGTGCCAGCAGCGCCCTGCCACAGGGCCCCGGTCAATCTGGAAACACCATATATTTT.

This chain connects TRBV6-5 to TRBJ1-1; TRBD1 might be the D (5 bases). CDR1 MNHEY and CDR2 SVGAGI come from the germline V gene. The CDR3 runs 13 residues. V was clipped by 6 bases and J by 2 bases, with 10 bases between them. The CDR3 here is CASSRQTNTEAFF. In DNA form, the CDR3 reads TGTGCCAGCAGCAGACAGACTAACACTGAAGCTTTCTTT.

The chain is built from TRBV18 and TRBJ2-5; D is perhaps TRBD2 (5 bases). Germline loops: CDR1 KGHSH, CDR2 LQKENI. The CDR3 has 16 amino acids. V lost 0 bases and J 1 base, leaving 12 bases between the germline ends. The CDR3 DNA sequence: TGTGCCAGCTCACCACCGGCAGTAGGAGGCCAAGAGACCCAGTACTTC. Amino acid sequence: CASSPPAVGGQETQYF. Together with reference TRBV18 and TRBJ2-5, the CDR3 gives the full variable domain: NAGVMQNPRHLVRRRGQEARLRCSPMKGHSHVYWYRQLPEEGLKFMVYLQKENIIDESGMPKERFSAEFPKEGPSILRIQQVVRGDSAAYFCASSPPAVGGQETQYFGPGTRLLVL.

The V call is TRBV9, the J call TRBJ2-3; 10 bases agree with TRBD2. After removal of 0 bases from V and 6 bases from J, the junction contained 7 bases not matched to a gene. The CDR3 totals 16 residues. From germline, CDR1 is SGDLS and CDR2 YYNGEE. CDR3 region: CASSVDTSGVRDTQYF. Written as DNA, the CDR3 is TGTGCCAGCAGCGTAGACACTAGCGGGGTGCGGGATACGCAGTATTTT.

The rearrangement links TRBV29-1 to TRBJ1-6; possible D gene TRBD1, 5 bases. Trimming cost V 6 bases and J 10 bases, with 16 bases left between them. Germline CDR1 is SQVTM and CDR2 is ANQGSEA. This CDR3 is 13 amino acids long. The CDR3 nucleotides read TGCAGCGTCAGTCAGGGATATGGCTCACCCCTCCACTTT. This codes for CSVSQGYGSPLHF.

This chain links TRBV9 with TRBJ2-1; 10 nucleotides align to TRBD1. The CDR3 is 14 amino acids. Looked up from germline, CDR1 is SGDLS and CDR2 is YYNGEE. V was clipped by 3 bases and J by 9 bases; unmatched bases: 6. CDR3 protein: CASSGGTGEFEQFF. The CDR3 bases are TGTGCCAGCAGCGGCGGGACAGGGGAGTTTGAGCAGTTCTTC. Full variable domain (rest looked up from reference TRBV9 and TRBJ2-1): DSGVTQTPKHLITATGQRVTLRCSPRSGDLSVYWYQQSLDQGLQFLIQYYNGEERAKGNILERFSAQQFPDLHSELNLSSLELGDSALYFCASSGGTGEFEQFFGPGTRLTVL.

The chain couples TRBV6-1 to TRBJ2-7; D call uncertain. This CDR3 contains 14 residues. Trimming cost V 1 base and J 1 base, with 8 bases left between them. The germline gives CDR1 MNHNS, CDR2 SASEGT. CDR3 protein: CASSEVHRSYEQYF. DNA for the CDR3: TGTGCCAGCAGTGAAGTCCACAGATCCTACGAGCAGTACTTC.